These T cell receptor beta chains were read from a single sample in a study of cytomegalovirus exposure and HLA in healthy donors. Clones were read by immunoSEQ multiplex PCR, and TCRdb kept only the in-frame ones, dropping some. The sample lists around 200,000 clones, 70% to 75% occurring once. Sequencing was performed on PBMCs. These receptors all come from a man under 40 in good health and CMV-seropositive. The CDR3 runs from the conserved cysteine through the conserved F or W. Fields, in order: V gene, clone size, J gene, D gene, CDR3 DNA, CDR3 protein. A D gene is named only where the DNA matches it firmly. Size tells how often a clone was seen (once, few, many) or the class of an expanded clone, and some rows leave it out.

TRBV28,.,TRBJ1-5,.,TGTGCCAGCAGTTTGAACTCTGACACACAGCCCCAGCATTTT,CASSLNSDTQPQHF
TRBV5-6,.,TRBJ2-1,TRBD2,TGTGCCAGCAGCTTAAGGACTAGCGGCTTGAGGAATGAGCAGTTCTTC,CASSLRTSGLRNEQFF
TRBV7-7,.,TRBJ2-5,.,TGTGCTAGCAGCTTAGGTACAGCTTACCAAGAGACCCAGTACTTC,CASSLGTAYQETQYF
TRBV4-1,.,TRBJ2-3,TRBD1,TGCGCCAGCAGAAACGACAGGGCCGGAGATACGCAGTATTTT,CASRNDRAGDTQYF
TRBV6-1,few,TRBJ1-6,TRBD1,TGTGCCAGCAGGGACTTGACAGGGGGGTCTTCACCCCTCCACTTT,CASRDLTGGSSPLHF
TRBV4-1,.,TRBJ1-5,.,TGCGCCAGCAGCCGAGACCGAACAGGGAATCAGCCCCAGCATTTT,CASSRDRTGNQPQHF
TRBV18,.,TRBJ2-1,TRBD1,TGTGCCAGCTCAGAGGGACAGGGCAATGAGCAGTTCTTC,CASSEGQGNEQFF
TRBV19,.,TRBJ1-6,TRBD1,TGTGCCAGCTCCGGACAGGTGCAGGAACCCCTCCACTTT,CASSGQVQEPLHF
TRBV7-9,.,TRBJ1-3,TRBD1,TGTGCCAGCAGCTTAGAGGACAGGGAGCGACACACCATATATTTT,CASSLEDRERHTIYF
TRBV10-3,.,TRBJ2-1,TRBD2,TGTGCCGTAGACACGGGACTAGCGGGAGTTAATGAGCAGTTCTTC,CAVDTGLAGVNEQFF
TRBV6-5,once,TRBJ1-1,.,TGTGCCAGCAGTTACTCGAGGTCTGCGTCTGAAGCTTTCTTT,CASSYSRSASEAFF
TRBV11-2,.,TRBJ2-3,TRBD2,TGTGCCAGCAGCTTAGGACTAGCGGGATTCGATACGCAGTATTTT,CASSLGLAGFDTQYF
TRBV27,.,TRBJ2-7,TRBD1,TGTGCCAGCTCCCCGGGACAGGGCTACGAGCAGTACTTC,CASSPGQGYEQYF
TRBV5-5,.,TRBJ1-1,TRBD1,TGTGCCAGCAGCATACGGACAGGGAAACCATTGAACACTGAAGCTTTCTTT,CASSIRTGKPLNTEAFF
TRBV7-9,.,TRBJ2-7,TRBD2,TGTTCCAGCAGCTTCGCTTCGACTAGCGGGGCAGCCTACGAGCAGTACTTC,CSSSFASTSGAAYEQYF
TRBV30,few,TRBJ1-5,.,TGTGCCTGGAGTACAGATTCAGGGAGCAATCAGCCCCAGCATTTT,CAWSTDSGSNQPQHF
TRBV30,once,TRBJ2-1,.,TGTGCCTGGAGTGTCCGTGTCGTATCCTACAATGAGCAGTTCTTC,CAWSVRVVSYNEQFF
TRBV5-5,few,TRBJ2-7,.,TGTGCCAGCAGCCTCACGTCCAGCTCCTACGAGCAGTACTTC,CASSLTSSSYEQYF
TRBV7-2,.,TRBJ1-2,.,TGTGCCAGCAGCTTAAGAGGTCAGCACATCCATGGCTACACCTTC,CASSLRGQHIHGYTF
TRBV7-9,.,TRBJ2-5,TRBD2,TGTGCGGCAGAGGGGCCCTCTCCAGCGGGAGTTGGAGGAGAGACCCAGTACTTC,CAAEGPSPAGVGGETQYF
TRBV7-8,.,TRBJ2-5,TRBD1,TGTGCCAGCAGCCAGGGACAGGGCACTCCAGAGACCCAGTACTTC,CASSQGQGTPETQYF
TRBV4-1,.,TRBJ2-1,TRBD2,TGCGCCAGCAGCCAAGATCCGCTAGCGGGAGTTAAGTTCTTC,CASSQDPLAGVKFF
TRBV7-9,few,TRBJ2-1,TRBD2,TGTGCCAGCAGCCCCCGACTAGCGGGAGCGATGAATGAGCAGTTCTTC,CASSPRLAGAMNEQFF
TRBV9,.,TRBJ1-2,TRBD1,TGTGCCAGCAGCGCGAGCCCAGGGGGCAGAGCTAACTATGGCTACACCTTC,CASSASPGGRANYGYTF
TRBV10-3,.,TRBJ2-7,.,TGTGCCATCGGGGACTCCCAAGGCTCCTACGAGCAGTACTTC,CAIGDSQGSYEQYF
TRBV6-5,few,TRBJ2-1,TRBD2,TGTGCCAGCAGCCTTAGCGGGAGCTCCTACAATGAGCAGTTCTTC,CASSLSGSSYNEQFF
TRBV9,few,TRBJ2-3,TRBD2,TGTGCCAGCAGCGTGGCGGGGGATTCCACAGATACGCAGTATTTT,CASSVAGDSTDTQYF
TRBV7-2,.,TRBJ1-2,TRBD1,TGTGCCAGCAGCTTTTTGGGACTGACAGGGGGTGATGGCTACACCTTC,CASSFLGLTGGDGYTF
TRBV19,.,TRBJ1-2,.,TGTGCCAGTAGTACTCCAAGGAGGGCTAACTATGGCTACACCTTC,CASSTPRRANYGYTF
TRBV5-1,.,TRBJ2-7,TRBD2,TGCGCCAGCAGCTGGGCAGCGGGACCCTTCTACGAGCAGTACTTC,CASSWAAGPFYEQYF
TRBV7-6,.,TRBJ1-3,.,TGTGCCAGCAGCTCGTACACCACCCGAAGATCTGGAAACACCATATATTTT,CASSSYTTRRSGNTIYF
TRBV6-1,few,TRBJ1-5,TRBD1,TGTGCCAGCAGTGCTATCCGGGACAGCCGCAATCAGCCCCAGCATTTT,CASSAIRDSRNQPQHF
TRBV6-8,.,TRBJ2-7,.,TGTGCCAGCAGTTACTCGGGAGCTGTAGATGCCCACGAGCAGTACTTC,CASSYSGAVDAHEQYF
TRBV4-3,.,TRBJ2-5,.,TGCGCCAGCAGCCAAGATTTGCGAGGAGAGACCCAGTACTTC,CASSQDLRGETQYF
TRBV18,.,TRBJ2-4,.,TGTGCCAGCTCACAAGCCTCAGGGTCGGGAGCCAAAAACATTCAGTACTTC,CASSQASGSGAKNIQYF
TRBV28,.,TRBJ2-5,TRBD1,TGTGCCAGCAGTTTAGGGACAGGGGTAAGAGAGACCCAGTACTTC,CASSLGTGVRETQYF
TRBV9,.,TRBJ2-1,TRBD2,TGTGCCAGCAGCGCTCAAGCGGGAGGGCCGGATGAGCAGTTCTTC,CASSAQAGGPDEQFF
TRBV9,.,TRBJ2-3,.,TGTGCCAGCAGCGTACCTAGCACAGATACGCAGTATTTT,CASSVPSTDTQYF
TRBV13,.,TRBJ2-2,TRBD1,TGTGCCAGCAGCACCACCGGGACAGGGGGCTTCGGGGAGCTGTTTTTT,CASSTTGTGGFGELFF
TRBV9,.,TRBJ1-1,.,TGTGCCAGCAGCCCTTTAGGGACATTGAACACTGAAGCTTTCTTT,CASSPLGTLNTEAFF
TRBV7-9,few,TRBJ2-7,TRBD1,TGTGCCAGCAGCCGACAGGGACAGACCTACGAGCAGTACTTC,CASSRQGQTYEQYF
TRBV19,.,TRBJ2-5,TRBD1,TGTGCCAGTAGCCTGGACAGGCATCAAGAGACCCAGTACTTC,CASSLDRHQETQYF
TRBV7-2,.,TRBJ1-1,.,TGTGCCAGCAGCCGCGATAACACTGAAGCTTTCTTT,CASSRDNTEAFF
TRBV2,.,TRBJ1-5,TRBD1,TGTGCCAGCAGTCCGGACAGGCGCAATCAGCCCCAGCATTTT,CASSPDRRNQPQHF
TRBV16,.,TRBJ1-1,.,TGTGCCAGCAGCCTCCCTATGAACACTGAAGCTTTCTTT,CASSLPMNTEAFF
TRBV5-1,.,TRBJ1-4,.,TGCGCCAGCAGGCCGGGGGGGCCGGATGAAAAACTGTTTTTT,CASRPGGPDEKLFF
TRBV9,.,TRBJ2-4,.,TGTGCCAGCAGCGCTAAAGGGGGTGATCTAGCCAAAAACATTCAGTACTTC,CASSAKGGDLAKNIQYF
TRBV7-9,.,TRBJ2-7,TRBD2,TGTTCCAGCACCGCGGGAGGTTGGTCCTACGAGCAGTACTTC,CSSTAGGWSYEQYF
TRBV29-1,once,TRBJ2-7,TRBD2,TGCAGCGTTCGTGATAGCGGGAGCTCCTACGAGCAGTACTTC,CSVRDSGSSYEQYF
TRBV10-3,few,TRBJ1-6,TRBD1,TGTGCCATCAGTACGGACAGGGGGAATTCACCCCTCCACTTT,CAISTDRGNSPLHF
TRBV7-9,.,TRBJ2-7,.,TGTGCCAGCAGCCAACCCGCGACTAGCTACGAGCAGTACTTC,CASSQPATSYEQYF
TRBV7-2,.,TRBJ2-5,TRBD2,TGTGCCAGCAGCTCATACCCGGGGGGTGGCGAGACCCAGTACTTC,CASSSYPGGGETQYF
TRBV11-2,.,TRBJ2-3,.,TGTGCCAGCAGCCCTAGGGGAGATACGCAGTATTTT,CASSPRGDTQYF
TRBV27,.,TRBJ1-5,.,TGTGCCAGCAGTTCCCTACAGGGATGGGATCAGCCCCAGCATTTT,CASSSLQGWDQPQHF